Sequencing of this T cell receptor beta chain was carried out in a study of shared clonotypes between healthy human individuals. The method was immunoSEQ multiplex PCR; TCRdb's version includes in-frame clones alone and lacks a portion of them. The sample records about 1 million clones, about three quarters being singletons. Findings and caveats of the study: Represented diversity (both genetic and exposure-history) was limited by the small number of donors.

As for this clone: Its target is unknown.

The ends were cut back, 6 bases at V and 5 bases at J, with 10 bases in the middle. Germline V gene lookup returns CDR1 DFQATT and CDR2 SNEGSKA (reference sequence). This CDR3 comprises 11 residues. Sequenced sample: memory CD4+ T cells sorted from blood. Regarding subset: CD45RA-negative fraction. The V call is TRBV20-1, the J call TRBJ1-1; D is ambiguous. The receptor was derived from a man younger than 30 in good health. In DNA form, the CDR3 reads TGCAGTGCCACCTGGGTTACTGAAGCTTTCTTT. Its protein is CSATWVTEAFF.